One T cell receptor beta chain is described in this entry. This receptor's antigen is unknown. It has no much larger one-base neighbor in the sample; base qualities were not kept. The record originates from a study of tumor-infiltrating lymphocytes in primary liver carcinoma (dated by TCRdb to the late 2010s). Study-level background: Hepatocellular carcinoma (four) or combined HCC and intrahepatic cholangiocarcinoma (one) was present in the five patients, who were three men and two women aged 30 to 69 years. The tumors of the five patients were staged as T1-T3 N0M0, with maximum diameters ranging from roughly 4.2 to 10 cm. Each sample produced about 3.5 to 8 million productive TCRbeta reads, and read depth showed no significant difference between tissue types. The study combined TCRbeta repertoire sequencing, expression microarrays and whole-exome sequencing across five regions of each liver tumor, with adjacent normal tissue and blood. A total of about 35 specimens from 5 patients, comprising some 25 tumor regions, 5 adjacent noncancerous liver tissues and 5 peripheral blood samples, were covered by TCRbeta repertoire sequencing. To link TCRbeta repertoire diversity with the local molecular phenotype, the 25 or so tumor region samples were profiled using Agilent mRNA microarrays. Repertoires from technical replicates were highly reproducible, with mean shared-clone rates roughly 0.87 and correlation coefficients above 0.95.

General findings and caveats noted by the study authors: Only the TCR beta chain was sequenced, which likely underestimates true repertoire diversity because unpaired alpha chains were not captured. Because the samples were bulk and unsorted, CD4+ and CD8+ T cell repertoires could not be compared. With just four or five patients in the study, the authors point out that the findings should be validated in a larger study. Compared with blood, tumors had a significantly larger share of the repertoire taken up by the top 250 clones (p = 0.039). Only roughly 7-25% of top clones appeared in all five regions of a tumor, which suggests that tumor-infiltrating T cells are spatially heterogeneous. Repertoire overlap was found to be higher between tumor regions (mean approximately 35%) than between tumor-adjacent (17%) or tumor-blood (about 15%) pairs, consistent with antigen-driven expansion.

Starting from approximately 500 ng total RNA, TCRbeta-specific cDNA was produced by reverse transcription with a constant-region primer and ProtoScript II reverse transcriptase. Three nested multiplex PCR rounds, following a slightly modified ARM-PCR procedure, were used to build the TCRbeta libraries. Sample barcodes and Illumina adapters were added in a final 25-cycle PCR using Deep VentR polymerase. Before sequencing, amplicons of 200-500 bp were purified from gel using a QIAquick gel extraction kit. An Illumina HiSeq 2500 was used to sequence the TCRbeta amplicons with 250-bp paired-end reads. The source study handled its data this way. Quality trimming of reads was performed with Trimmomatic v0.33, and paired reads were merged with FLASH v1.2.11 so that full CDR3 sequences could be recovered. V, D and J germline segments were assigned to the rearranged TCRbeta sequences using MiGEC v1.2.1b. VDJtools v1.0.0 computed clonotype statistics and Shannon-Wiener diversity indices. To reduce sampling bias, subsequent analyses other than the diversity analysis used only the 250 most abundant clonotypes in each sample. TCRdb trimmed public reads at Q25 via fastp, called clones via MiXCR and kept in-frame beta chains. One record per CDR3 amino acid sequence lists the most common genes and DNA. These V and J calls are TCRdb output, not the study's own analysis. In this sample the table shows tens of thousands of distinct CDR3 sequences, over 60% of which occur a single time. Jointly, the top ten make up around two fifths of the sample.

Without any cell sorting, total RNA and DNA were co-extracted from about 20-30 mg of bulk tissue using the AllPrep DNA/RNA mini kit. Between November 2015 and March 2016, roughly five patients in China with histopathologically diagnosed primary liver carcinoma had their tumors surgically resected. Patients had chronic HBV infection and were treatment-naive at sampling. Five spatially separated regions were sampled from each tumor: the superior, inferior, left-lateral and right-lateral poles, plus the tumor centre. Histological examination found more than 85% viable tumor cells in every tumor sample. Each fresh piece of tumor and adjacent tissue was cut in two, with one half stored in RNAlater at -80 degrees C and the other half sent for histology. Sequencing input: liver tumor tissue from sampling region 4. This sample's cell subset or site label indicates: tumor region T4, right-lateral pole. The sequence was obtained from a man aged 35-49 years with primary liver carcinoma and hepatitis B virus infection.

Here is the DNA: TGTGCCAGCAGTACCTACGGGACAGGGAGAAGGACCCAGTACTTC. Translation gives CASSTYGTGRRTQYF. In this chain, TRBV6-1 is recombined with TRBJ2-5; TRBD1 agrees with 9 junctional bases. V is pruned by 5 bases and J by 7 bases, leaving 11 bases of the junction without a gene match. For CDR1 and CDR2, the germline V gene lists MNHNS and SASEGT. Counted from cysteine to phenylalanine, this CDR3 has 15 amino acids. CDR3 DNA is the only sequence kept; it has 45 bases, read in frame from the first base.